This TCR beta chain was obtained from a study of CD8+CD57+ T cells in acquired aplastic anemia. Study as a whole: Sorted CD4+ and CD8+ cell DNA averaged around 3 ug.

The V gene lost 1 base and the J gene lost 12 bases, with 2 bases spanning the gap. The germline V gene has CDR1 SGHKS and CDR2 YYEKEE (reference sequence). The CDR3 has 9 amino acids. Both TCR beta VDJ combination and CDR3 sequence profiling were carried out. Genomic DNA was the template for this profiling. TCRdb itself ran the reads through MiXCR, one entry per CDR3 protein. The sample has more than 250,000 distinct CDR3 sequences; 55% to 60% are singletons. Turning to this clonotype: Its specificity is unknown.

Broader study findings: Controls and patients did not differ significantly in CD8+ Simpson's diversity. Patients and controls turned out to have 25 to 35 CD8+ CDR3 sequences in common.

The receptor comes from a human donor with severe aplastic anemia or a healthy control (not recorded which). Input material: sorted CD4+, CD8+, or CD8+CD57+ T cells (not recorded which) from PBMCs. The V call is TRBV5-5, the J call TRBJ2-1; D remains ambiguous. The CDR3 region has the DNA TGTGCCAGCAGCTTGATGCAGTTCTTC. Translated: CASSLMQFF.